These T cell receptor beta chains were read from a single sample in a study of vaccination and CD4 T cells after COVID-19. Their antigens are not known. TCRdb reprocessed the PCR reads with MiXCR, giving one entry per CDR3 protein. The table lists about 26,000 distinct CDR3 sequences, about 39% of them singletons. The sample consisted of CD4+ T cells from blood, cultured in vitro. These receptors were obtained from a human donor who had recovered from COVID-19. The CDR3 runs from the conserved cysteine through the conserved F or W. D genes are given only for firm matches. Part of the rows lack a size; the others show once, few, many or a class for expanded clones.

>-|TRBJ2-6|TRBV6-1|-|16
CASSADRPSRANVLTF
TGTGCCAGCAGTGCTGACAGGCCGTCGAGGGCCAACGTCCTGACTTTC
>-|TRBJ2-5|TRBV18|-|12
CASSPEGETQYF
TGTGCCAGCTCACCAGAGGGAGAGACCCAGTACTTC
>TRBD1|TRBJ1-2|TRBV25-1|-|15
CASSEGTGLGYGYTF
TGTGCCAGCAGTGAAGGGACAGGGTTGGGCTATGGCTACACCTTC
>TRBD2|TRBJ2-1|TRBV28|-|20
CASSFPEGTSGRSSYNEQFF
TGTGCCAGCAGTTTCCCCGAAGGGACTAGCGGGCGGAGCTCCTACAATGAGCAGTTCTTC
>TRBD2|TRBJ2-3|TRBV15|-|16
CATSRDRAGVADTQYF
TGTGCCACCAGCAGAGATCGGGCGGGAGTAGCAGATACGCAGTATTTT
>TRBD2|TRBJ2-7|TRBV6-2/TRBV6-3|-|16
CASSNLGLAGEYEQYF
TGTGCCAGCAGTAACTTAGGACTAGCGGGAGAGTACGAGCAGTACTTC
>-|TRBJ2-3|TRBV6-2/TRBV6-3|-|15
CASSSSGPSTDTQYF
TGTGCCAGCAGTTCCTCCGGGCCGAGCACAGATACGCAGTATTTT
>TRBD1|TRBJ2-5|TRBV28|-|14
CAIGTDWMEETQYF
TGTGCCATCGGGACAGACTGGATGGAAGAGACCCAGTACTTC
>-|TRBJ2-5|TRBV7-9|-|11
CASSLQETQYF
TGTGCCAGCAGCCTGCAAGAGACCCAGTACTTC
>-|TRBJ2-2|TRBV11-2|-|15
CASSFGASATGELFF
TGTGCCAGCAGCTTTGGGGCTAGCGCCACCGGGGAGCTGTTTTTT
>-|TRBJ2-5|TRBV20-1|-|15
CSARDSGTLMETQYF
TGCAGTGCTAGAGATTCAGGGACACTCATGGAGACCCAGTACTTC
>TRBD1|TRBJ1-1|TRBV19|-|16
CASSPGTGDLLSEAFF
TGTGCCAGTAGCCCCGGGACAGGGGACTTGTTGTCTGAAGCTTTCTTT
>-|TRBJ2-7|TRBV6-5|-|15
CASSYVMGALREQYF
TGTGCCAGCAGTTACGTGATGGGGGCCCTTCGGGAGCAGTACTTC
>-|TRBJ1-1|TRBV18|-|14
CASSPVEGATEAFF
TGTGCCAGCTCACCGGTGGAGGGTGCCACTGAAGCTTTCTTT
>-|TRBJ1-2|TRBV7-3|few|12
CASVGSNYGYTF
TGTGCCAGCGTAGGAAGTAACTATGGCTACACCTTC
>-|TRBJ2-3|TRBV28|-|14
CASGTGSRTDTQYF
TGTGCCAGCGGAACCGGGAGCCGCACAGATACGCAGTATTTT
>-|TRBJ2-7|TRBV20-1|-|14
CSAPDSGRTYEQYF
TGCAGTGCCCCGGACAGCGGACGGACCTACGAGCAGTACTTC
>-|TRBJ2-7|TRBV10-3|-|13
CAIGHSRGYEQYF
TGTGCCATCGGTCACAGTAGGGGCTACGAGCAGTACTTC
>TRBD2|TRBJ2-7|TRBV12-3/TRBV12-4|-|18
CATATGTSGGPSSYEQYF
TGTGCCACCGCCACCGGGACTAGCGGGGGGCCTAGCTCCTACGAGCAGTACTTC
>TRBD1|TRBJ2-5|TRBV2|-|14
CASRTGTVEETQYF
TGTGCCAGCAGGACCGGGACAGTGGAAGAGACCCAGTACTTC
>-|TRBJ2-7|TRBV2|-|14
CASSVTIQHYEQYF
TGTGCCAGCAGTGTCACGATACAACACTACGAGCAGTACTTC
>-|TRBJ1-3|TRBV20-1|-|15
CSARDLGLAGNTIYF
TGCAGTGCTAGAGATCTCGGGCTCGCTGGAAACACCATATATTTT
>TRBD2|TRBJ2-7|TRBV20-1|few|14
CSAARPGSGAEQYF
TGCAGTGCTGCTCGTCCGGGTAGCGGGGCCGAGCAGTACTTC
>TRBD1|TRBJ1-2|TRBV20-1|few|12
CSAPGQGYGYTF
TGCAGTGCACCGGGACAGGGCTATGGCTACACCTTC
>TRBD1|TRBJ1-1|TRBV11-3|few|13
CASSPAGGREAFF
TGTGCCAGCAGCCCCGCAGGGGGGCGAGAAGCTTTCTTT
>-|TRBJ2-3|TRBV30|-|15
CAWSGRQGSTDTQYF
TGTGCCTGGAGTGGGAGGCAGGGCAGTACAGATACGCAGTATTTT
>TRBD1|TRBJ1-1|TRBV4-3|few|13
CASSPGQATEAFF
TGCGCCAGCAGCCCGGGACAGGCAACGGAAGCTTTCTTT
>-|TRBJ2-1|TRBV6-5|-|15
CASSYEQGIYNEQFF
TGTGCCAGCAGTTACGAACAGGGAATCTACAATGAGCAGTTCTTC
>-|TRBJ1-5|TRBV12-1|-|12
CASLSSGQPQHF
TGTGCCAGCCTATCTTCGGGTCAGCCCCAGCATTTT
>-|TRBJ1-2|TRBV5-1|few|14
CASSLVTGQVGYTF
TGCGCCAGCAGCTTGGTGACGGGCCAAGTAGGCTACACCTTC
>TRBD1|TRBJ1-2|TRBV2|-|16
CASRPGQGRGTYGYTF
TGTGCCAGCAGGCCCGGACAGGGCCGGGGAACCTATGGCTACACCTTC
>-|TRBJ1-2|TRBV9|-|14
CASSRQESNYGYTF
TGTGCCAGCAGCCGCCAGGAGTCTAACTATGGCTACACCTTC
>TRBD1|TRBJ1-2|TRBV6-5|-|15
CASSYKDRLGYGYTF
TGTGCCAGCAGTTACAAGGACAGGCTAGGCTATGGCTACACCTTC
>TRBD1|TRBJ2-7|TRBV6-2/TRBV6-3|few|14
CASRQTGSSYEQYF
TGTGCCAGCAGACAGACAGGGAGTTCCTACGAGCAGTACTTC
>TRBD1|TRBJ2-7|TRBV6-5|-|16
CASSYSGQGALYEQYF
TGTGCCAGCAGTTACTCGGGACAGGGGGCCCTCTACGAGCAGTACTTC
>TRBD1|TRBJ2-6|TRBV6-2/TRBV6-3|-|21
CASSYQSTAAGGISGANVLTF
TGTGCCAGCAGTTATCAGTCTACTGCGGCAGGGGGCATTTCTGGGGCCAACGTCCTGACTTTC
>-|TRBJ1-2|TRBV11-2|-|12
CASSTGKYGYTF
TGTGCCAGCAGCACGGGAAAATATGGCTACACCTTC
>-|TRBJ1-2|TRBV6-1|few|13
CASSEGSPYGYTF
TGTGCCAGCAGTGAAGGGTCCCCTTATGGCTACACCTTC
>TRBD2|TRBJ2-3|TRBV11-3|-|17
CASSPGLAGGVTDTQYF
TGTGCCAGCAGCCCGGGACTAGCGGGAGGTGTCACAGATACGCAGTATTTT
>TRBD2|TRBJ2-7|TRBV12-3/TRBV12-4|-|18
CASSPNWDLAGGPGEQYF
TGTGCCAGCAGCCCGAACTGGGATCTAGCGGGAGGGCCAGGTGAGCAGTACTTC
>-|TRBJ2-7|TRBV10-3|-|15
CAISESPQRSYEQYF
TGTGCCATCAGTGAGTCCCCACAGCGGTCCTACGAGCAGTACTTC
>TRBD1|TRBJ1-1|TRBV6-1|-|14
CASSEGQGTHEAFF
TGTGCCAGCAGCGAAGGACAGGGCACCCATGAAGCTTTCTTT
>TRBD2|TRBJ2-1|TRBV2|-|18
CASSESSGIAQREGEQFF
TGTGCCAGCAGTGAAAGTAGCGGGATTGCCCAAAGGGAGGGTGAGCAGTTCTTC
>-|TRBJ1-1|TRBV2|-|14
CASSLQGKGTEAFF
TGTGCCAGCAGCTTACAGGGTAAAGGGACTGAAGCTTTCTTT
>-|TRBJ1-6|TRBV7-9|-|15
CASSLGQGVSSPLHF
TGTGCCAGCAGCTTAGGCCAGGGTGTATCTTCACCCCTCCACTTT
>TRBD2|TRBJ2-7|TRBV10-3|-|15
CAISESIAGAYEQYF
TGTGCCATCAGTGAGTCCATAGCGGGAGCTTACGAGCAGTACTTC
>-|TRBJ2-4|TRBV6-1|-|15
CASSPTGAGRNIQYF
TGTGCCAGCAGCCCTACCGGGGCAGGGAGAAACATTCAGTACTTC
>-|TRBJ1-2|TRBV19|few|14
CASKIQGGVDGYTF
TGTGCCAGCAAAATACAGGGAGGAGTGGATGGCTACACCTTC
>TRBD2|TRBJ2-7|TRBV7-9|few|14
CASSLGGIPYEQYF
TGTGCCAGCAGCTTGGGGGGGATCCCCTACGAGCAGTACTTC
>-|TRBJ2-5|TRBV6-2/TRBV6-3|-|14
CASRRASAGKTQYF
TGTGCCAGCAGGAGGGCTAGCGCCGGAAAGACCCAGTACTTC
>-|TRBJ2-7|TRBV21-1|few|15
CASTSGGHEGHEQYF
TGTGCCAGCACCTCGGGGGGACACGAGGGACACGAGCAGTACTTC
>TRBD1|TRBJ1-5|TRBV29-1|-|15
CSVRTGGSGNQPQHF
TGCAGCGTGCGGACAGGGGGCAGTGGCAATCAGCCCCAGCATTTT
>TRBD2|TRBJ2-7|TRBV10-1|few|15
CASSVGRSGSDEQYF
TGCGCCAGCTCGGTGGGGAGAAGCGGGAGCGACGAGCAGTACTTC
>-|TRBJ2-3|TRBV28|-|15
CASSPGLQKTDTQYF
TGTGCCAGCAGTCCGGGACTCCAGAAAACAGATACGCAGTATTTT